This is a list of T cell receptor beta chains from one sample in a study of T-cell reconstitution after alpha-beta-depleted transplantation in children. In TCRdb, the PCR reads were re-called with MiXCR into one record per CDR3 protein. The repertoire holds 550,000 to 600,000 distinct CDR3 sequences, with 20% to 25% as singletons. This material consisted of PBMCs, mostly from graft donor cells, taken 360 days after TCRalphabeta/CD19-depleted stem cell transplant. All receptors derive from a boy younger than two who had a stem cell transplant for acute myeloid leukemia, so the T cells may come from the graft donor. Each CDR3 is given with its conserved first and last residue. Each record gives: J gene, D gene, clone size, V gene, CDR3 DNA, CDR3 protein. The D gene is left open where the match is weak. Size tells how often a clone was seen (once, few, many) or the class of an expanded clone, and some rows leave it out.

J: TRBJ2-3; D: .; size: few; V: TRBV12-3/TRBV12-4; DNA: TGTGCCAGCAGTTTCCTAGCTAGCACAGATACGCAGTATTTT; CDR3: CASSFLASTDTQYF
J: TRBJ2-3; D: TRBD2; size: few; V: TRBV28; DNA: TGTGCCAGCAGTCCTCGGGACTACACAGATACGCAGTATTTT; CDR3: CASSPRDYTDTQYF
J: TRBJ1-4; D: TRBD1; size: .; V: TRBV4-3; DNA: TGCGCCAGCAGCCAAGGGCAGGGGGAGCTGGGAAAACTGTTTTTT; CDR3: CASSQGQGELGKLFF
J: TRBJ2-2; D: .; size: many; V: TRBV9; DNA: TGTGCCAGCAGCGAGAACACCGGGGAGCTGTTTTTT; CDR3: CASSENTGELFF
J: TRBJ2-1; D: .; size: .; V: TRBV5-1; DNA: TGCGCCAGCAGCTTGGCCCCGGAAGGGCGCTACAATGAGCAGTTCTTC; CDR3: CASSLAPEGRYNEQFF
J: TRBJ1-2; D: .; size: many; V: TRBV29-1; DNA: TGCAGCGTAACACAGAGATACTTAGCGGACTCTAACTATGGCTACACCTTC; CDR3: CSVTQRYLADSNYGYTF
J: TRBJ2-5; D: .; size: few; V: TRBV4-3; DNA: TGCGCCAGCAGCCAAGATTCTCGGACCCAGTACTTC; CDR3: CASSQDSRTQYF
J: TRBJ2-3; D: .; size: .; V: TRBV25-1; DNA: TGTGCCAGCAGTGAATATTTCATCCGGGACACCTCCTCTAACACAGATACGCAGTATTTT; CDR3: CASSEYFIRDTSSNTDTQYF
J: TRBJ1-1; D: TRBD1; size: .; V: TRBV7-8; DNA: TGTGCCAGCAGCTTGCCCTGGACAGGGAACACTGAAGCTTTCTTT; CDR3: CASSLPWTGNTEAFF
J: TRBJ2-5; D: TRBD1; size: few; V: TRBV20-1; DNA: TGCAGTGCTAGAGGCACAGGGGGCGAAGAGACCCAGTACTTC; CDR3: CSARGTGGEETQYF
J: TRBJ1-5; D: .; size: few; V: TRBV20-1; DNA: TGCAGTGCTAGAGAGGGGGATGGAGGCAATCAGCCCCAGCATTTT; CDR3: CSAREGDGGNQPQHF
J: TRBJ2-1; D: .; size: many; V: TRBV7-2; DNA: TGTGCCAGCAGCTTCTCGGGGGGCGCCATCCATGAGCAGTTCTTC; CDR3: CASSFSGGAIHEQFF
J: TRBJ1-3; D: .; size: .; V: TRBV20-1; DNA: TGCAGTGCTAGCCCCGACGGCAGGGTCGGAAACACCATATATTTT; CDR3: CSASPDGRVGNTIYF
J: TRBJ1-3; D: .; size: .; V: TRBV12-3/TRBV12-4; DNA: TGTGCCAGCAGTTTGGTAAACAGGGTCCGAGGAGACACCATATATTTT; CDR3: CASSLVNRVRGDTIYF
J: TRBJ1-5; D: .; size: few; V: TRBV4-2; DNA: TGTGCCAGCAGCCCGACCACAATTAGCAATCAGCCCCAGCATTTT; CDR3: CASSPTTISNQPQHF
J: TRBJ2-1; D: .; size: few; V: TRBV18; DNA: TGTGCCAGCTCACGAGTGGCTTACAATGAGCAGTTCTTC; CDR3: CASSRVAYNEQFF
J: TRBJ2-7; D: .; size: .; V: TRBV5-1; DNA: TGCGCCAGCAGCTCCCTGACCCTTTCGACAGGGAGGAACGAGCAGTACTTC; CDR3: CASSSLTLSTGRNEQYF
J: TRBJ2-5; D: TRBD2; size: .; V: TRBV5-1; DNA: TGCGCCAGCAGCTTGGTGGTAGCGGGGGTGGTAGAGACCCAGTACTTC; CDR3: CASSLVVAGVVETQYF
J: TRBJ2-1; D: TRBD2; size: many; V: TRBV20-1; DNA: TGCAGTGCTAGAGGTCTTAGCGGGGCCTACAATGAGCAGTTCTTC; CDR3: CSARGLSGAYNEQFF
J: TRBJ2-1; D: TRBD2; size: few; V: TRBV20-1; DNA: TGCAGGGGACTAGCGGGGAATGAGCAGTTCTTC; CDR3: CRGLAGNEQFF
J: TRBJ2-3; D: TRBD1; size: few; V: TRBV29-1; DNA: TGCAGCGTCGTTGGGACAGGGCGGAGGGGTACAGATACGCAGTATTTT; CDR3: CSVVGTGRRGTDTQYF
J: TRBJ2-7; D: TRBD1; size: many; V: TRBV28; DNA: TGTGCCAGCAGCTATACTCGGACAGGGCTGGACGAGCAGTACTTC; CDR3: CASSYTRTGLDEQYF
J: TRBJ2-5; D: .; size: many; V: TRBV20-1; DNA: TGCAGTGCTAGGGGGGCAGGGCCGGAGACCCAGTACTTC; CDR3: CSARGAGPETQYF
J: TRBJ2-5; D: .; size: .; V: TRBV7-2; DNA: TGTGCCAGCAGCTTAGGGGAAGTGACCCAGTACTTC; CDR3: CASSLGEVTQYF
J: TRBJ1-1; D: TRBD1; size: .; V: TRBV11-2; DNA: TGTGCCAGCAGCCTTGACAGGGTAGGGACTGAAGCTTTCTTT; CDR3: CASSLDRVGTEAFF
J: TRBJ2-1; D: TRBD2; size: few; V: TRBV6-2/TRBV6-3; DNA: TGTGCCAGCAGTTACGGGCTAGCGGGGGCAATTAGAAGCTCCTACAATGAGCAGTTCTTC; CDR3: CASSYGLAGAIRSSYNEQFF
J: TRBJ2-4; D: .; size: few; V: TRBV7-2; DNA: TGTGCCAGCAGCCCAGGGAGGGGGATAGCCAAAAACATTCAGTACTTC; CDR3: CASSPGRGIAKNIQYF
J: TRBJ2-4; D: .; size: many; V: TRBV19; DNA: TGTGCCAGTAGCCTGGACGGACCGGGGGGCCTAGCCAAAAACATTCAGTACTTC; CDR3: CASSLDGPGGLAKNIQYF
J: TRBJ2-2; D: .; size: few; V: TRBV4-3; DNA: TGCGCCAGCAGCCAAGATAAAGGGAACACCGGGGAGCTGTTTTTT; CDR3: CASSQDKGNTGELFF
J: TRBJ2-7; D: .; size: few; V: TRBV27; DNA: TGTGCCAGCAGTTGTGAGGGGGTGGATAGCTACGAGCAGTACTTC; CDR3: CASSCEGVDSYEQYF
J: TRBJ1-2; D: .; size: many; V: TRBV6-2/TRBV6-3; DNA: TGTGCCAGCTCTGGCGGGGACGGCTACACCTTC; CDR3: CASSGGDGYTF
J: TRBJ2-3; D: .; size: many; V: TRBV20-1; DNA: TGCAGTGCCCCGGGGCGGAGCACAGATACGCAGTATTTT; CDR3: CSAPGRSTDTQYF
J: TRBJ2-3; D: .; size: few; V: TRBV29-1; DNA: TGCAGCTGGGGGACACTCGCCACAGATACGCAGTATTTT; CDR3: CSWGTLATDTQYF
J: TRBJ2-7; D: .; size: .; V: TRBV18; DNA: TGTGCCAGCTCGAATATTGGGGGTTGGTCCTACGAGCAGTACTTC; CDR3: CASSNIGGWSYEQYF
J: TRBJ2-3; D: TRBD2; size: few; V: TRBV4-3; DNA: TGCGCCAGCAGCCAATCTGAGCGGGGGGCAGATACGCAGTATTTT; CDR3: CASSQSERGADTQYF
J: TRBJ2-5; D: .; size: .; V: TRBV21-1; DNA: TGTGCCAGCAGCAAAGCGCTTCTTCGGAGCGGGGGGACCCAGTACTTC; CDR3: CASSKALLRSGGTQYF
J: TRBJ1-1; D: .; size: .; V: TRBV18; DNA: TGTGCCAGCTCAGCGGGGGGAGATGGGAACACTGAAGCTTTCTTT; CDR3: CASSAGGDGNTEAFF
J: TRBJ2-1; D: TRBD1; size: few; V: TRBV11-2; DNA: TGTGCCAGCAGCTTAGATAGAGCACAGGGGGTTTACAATGAGCAGTTCTTC; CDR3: CASSLDRAQGVYNEQFF
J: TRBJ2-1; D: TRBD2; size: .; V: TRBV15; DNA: TGTGCCACCAGCAGAGCTAGCGGGGGGGCATGGTATGAGCAGTTCTTC; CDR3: CATSRASGGAWYEQFF
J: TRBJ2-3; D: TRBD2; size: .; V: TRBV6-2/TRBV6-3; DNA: TGTGCCAGCAGTGCTCGGGGACTACTTACAGATACGCAGTATTTT; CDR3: CASSARGLLTDTQYF
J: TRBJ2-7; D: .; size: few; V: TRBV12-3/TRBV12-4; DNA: TGTGCCAGCAGTTCCCCCAGGTTCGAGCAGTACTTC; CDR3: CASSSPRFEQYF
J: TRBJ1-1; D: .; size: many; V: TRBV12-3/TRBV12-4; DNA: TGTGCCAGCAGTTTGTGGGAGTCTGAAGCTTTCTTT; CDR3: CASSLWESEAFF
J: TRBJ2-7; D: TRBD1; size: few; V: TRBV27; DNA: TGTGCCAGCGGCCAGGGGGCGTACGAGCAGTACTTC; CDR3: CASGQGAYEQYF
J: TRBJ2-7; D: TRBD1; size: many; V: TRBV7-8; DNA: TGTGCCAGCAGCGTACCCCGTGGGACAGGGAGATCCTACGAGCAGTACTTC; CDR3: CASSVPRGTGRSYEQYF
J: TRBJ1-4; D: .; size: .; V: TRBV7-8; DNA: TGTGCCAGCAGCTTGGGACTCAGGGGTACTAATGAAAAACTGTTTTTT; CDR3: CASSLGLRGTNEKLFF
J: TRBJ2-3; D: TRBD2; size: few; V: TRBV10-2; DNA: TGCGCCAGCAGTGAGTCGGGACTAGGCACAGATACGCAGTATTTT; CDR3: CASSESGLGTDTQYF
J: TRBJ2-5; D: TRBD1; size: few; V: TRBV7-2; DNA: TGTGCCAGCAGCTTACCCGGGACAGAGCAAGAGACCCAGTACTTC; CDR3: CASSLPGTEQETQYF
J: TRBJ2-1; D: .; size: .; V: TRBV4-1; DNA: TGCGCCAGCAGCCAAGATATCCCCCAAGGGCAAAATGAGCAGTTCTTC; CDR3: CASSQDIPQGQNEQFF
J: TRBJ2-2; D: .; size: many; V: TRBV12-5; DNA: TGTGCTAGTGGGCCCGGACAGCCCGGGGCCGGGGAGCTGTTTTTT; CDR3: CASGPGQPGAGELFF
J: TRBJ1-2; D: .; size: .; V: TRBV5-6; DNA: TGTGCCAGCAGCTTGGACGGGGGAGGAAACTATGGCTACACCTTC; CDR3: CASSLDGGGNYGYTF
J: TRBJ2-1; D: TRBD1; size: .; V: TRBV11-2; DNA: TGTGCCAGCAGCTTAAGTACCCGGGACAGGGGGCTGGGGCAGTTCTTC; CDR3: CASSLSTRDRGLGQFF
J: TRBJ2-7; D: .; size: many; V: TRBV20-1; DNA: TGCAGTGCTAGTTGGCAGGAGGTCTCCTACGAGCAGTACTTC; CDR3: CSASWQEVSYEQYF
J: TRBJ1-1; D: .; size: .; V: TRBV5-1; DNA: TGCGCCAGCAGCTTGAGGGGAGCGGCTTTCTTT; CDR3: CASSLRGAAFF
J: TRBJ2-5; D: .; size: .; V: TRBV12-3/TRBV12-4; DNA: TGTGCCAGCAGTCCGGCTCTAACGCCGGGGACCCAGTACTTC; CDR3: CASSPALTPGTQYF
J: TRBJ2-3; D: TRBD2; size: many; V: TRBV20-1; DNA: TGCAGTGCTCCCCGTACTAGCGGGGGAGCGGGTCGCACGCAGTATTTT; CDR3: CSAPRTSGGAGRTQYF
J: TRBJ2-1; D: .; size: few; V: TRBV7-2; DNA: TGTGCCAGCAGCTTAGGAAGAGTTAACAATGAGCAGTTCTTC; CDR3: CASSLGRVNNEQFF